The next 28 T cell receptor beta chains were all read from a single sample in a study of blood T cell repertoires in COVID-19. Assay: immunoSEQ multiplex PCR; the TCRdb copy retains only in-frame clones and omits some. The table lists hundreds of thousands of clones, around nine tenths of them singletons. Sequencing was done on a sample of peripheral blood. The receptors originated from a woman aged 55-69 years who had recovered from COVID-19.

There are a few counts of this clone. V is TRBV13 and J is TRBJ2-1, with 9 bases identical to TRBD1. V lost 4 bases to trimming and J lost 5 bases; unmatched junction nucleotides: 6. Looked up from germline, CDR1 is PRHDT and CDR2 is FYEKMQ (reference sequence). The CDR3 covers 15 residues. The CDR3 region is CASSSYRDRDNEQFF. The DNA for the CDR3 is TGTGCCAGCAGCTCATACCGGGACAGGGACAATGAGCAGTTCTTC.

The V and J genes are TRBV7-6 and TRBJ1-5; TRBD1 is a possible D gene (5 bases). The CDR3 runs 15 residues. The V end was cut by 5 bases, the J end by 6 bases, with 17 bases between. Germline V gene lookup returns CDR1 SGHVS and CDR2 FNYEAQ. The CDR3 DNA follows: TGTGCCAGCAGCCCCCAGGGAGGCCGGAGTCAGCCCCAGCATTTT. Protein: CASSPQGGRSQPQHF.

The gene calls are TRBV9 and TRBJ2-2; 7 nucleotides match TRBD1. CDR1 and CDR2 (germline): SGDLS, YYNGEE. Unmatched junction bases numbered 3, after V lost 3 bases and J lost 1 base. The CDR3 has 15 residues. DNA for the CDR3: TGTGCCAGCAGCGAAGGGGGCCTGAACACCGGGGAGCTGTTTTTT. It is translated as CASSEGGLNTGELFF.

The chain carries TRBV2 and TRBJ2-7; D might be TRBD2 (6 bases). This CDR3 comprises 14 residues. The germline V gene encodes CDR1 SNHLY and CDR2 FYNNEI. The germline V and J ends were trimmed by 8 bases and 0 bases, with 14 bases remaining between them. CDR3 nucleotide sequence: TGTGCCAGCCGGAGGCTAGCGTACTCCTACGAGCAGTACTTC. It codes for CASRRLAYSYEQYF.

The rearrangement joins TRBV2 to TRBJ1-2; a weak D match, TRBD1 (5 bases). The V end was cut by 10 bases, the J end by 1 base, with 19 bases between. Per germline, CDR1 SNHLY and CDR2 FYNNEI. This CDR3 comprises 15 residues. The CDR3 DNA reads TGTGCCACGACAGACCTTCTTTCCTTTAACTATGGCTACACCTTC. Residues: CATTDLLSFNYGYTF.

The V gene is TRBV18, the J gene TRBJ2-7; 9 bases align to TRBD1. The CDR3 length is 15 residues. Germline assignment: CDR1 KGHSH and CDR2 LQKENI. Germline trimming cut 4 bases from V and 4 bases from J; bases unmatched to any gene: 8. The CDR3 region has the DNA TGTGCCAGCTCACTTCGACAGGGGGTAACGTACGAGCAGTACTTC. Its translation is CASSLRQGVTYEQYF.

The V gene is TRBV3-1 (or the pseudogene TRBV3-2), the J gene TRBJ2-1; 11 bases line up with TRBD2. Germline CDR1 reads LGHDT; CDR2 reads YNNKEL (reference sequence). The CDR3 has 16 residues. V was clipped by 3 bases and J by 2 bases; unmatched bases: 3. CDR3 coding DNA: TGTGCCAGCAGCCACCTAGCGGGGGGTGCCTACAATGAGCAGTTCTTC. Its protein product is CASSHLAGGAYNEQFF.

The chain joins TRBV5-1 to TRBJ2-6; maybe TRBD2 (5 bases). V was pared by 6 bases and J by 0 bases, with 7 bases between. Germline V gives CDR1 SGHRS, CDR2 YFSETQ. The CDR3 loop spans 14 amino acids. CDR3 loop: CASTGSSGANVLTF. CDR3 coding DNA: TGCGCCAGCACGGGGAGCTCTGGGGCCAACGTCCTGACTTTC.

This clone appeared a few times. The chain carries TRBV15 and TRBJ1-2; D is unresolved. The CDR3 is 16 amino acids. V lost 0 bases to trimming and J lost 4 bases, with 15 bases between them. Germline V gene sequence: CDR1 LNHNV, CDR2 YYDKDF (reference sequence). The DNA for the CDR3 is TGTGCCACCAGCAGAGATCGGCGGGTTGACTCCTATGGCTACACCTTC. Amino acid sequence: CATSRDRRVDSYGYTF.

The chain links TRBV28 to TRBJ1-2, with 9 bases that match TRBD1. CDR1 is MDHEN and CDR2 is SYDVKM in the germline V gene. The CDR3 is 14 amino acids. Trimming cost V 6 bases and J 2 bases; bases outside gene matches: 4. The DNA for the CDR3 is TGTGCCAGCAGGGGTGGACAGGGGAACTATGGCTACACCTTC. This codes for CASRGGQGNYGYTF.

This clone was counted a single time. The chain combines TRBV11-2 with TRBJ2-7; 9 bases are shared with TRBD1. The CDR3 is made up of 14 amino acids. Trimming cost V 5 bases and J 3 bases; bases outside gene matches: 5. The germline V gene encodes CDR1 SGHAT and CDR2 FQNNGV. The CDR3 region is CASSPLTGGYEQYF. Written as DNA, the CDR3 is TGTGCCAGCAGCCCCCTGACAGGGGGCTACGAGCAGTACTTC.

This chain joins TRBV5-1 and TRBJ1-6; 7 positions match TRBD1. Germline V gene data show CDR1 as SGHRS and CDR2 as YFSETQ. The CDR3 length is 15 residues. Unmatched junction bases numbered 2, after V lost 3 bases and J lost 2 bases. The CDR3 DNA reads as TGCGCCAGCAGCTATGGACAGGCCTATAATTCACCCCTCCACTTT. This gives the protein CASSYGQAYNSPLHF.

V is TRBV19 and J is TRBJ1-5, with D possibly matching TRBD1 (6 bases). Between the trimmed V and J ends, which lost 5 bases and 6 bases, there was a span of 11 bases. This CDR3 is 13 amino acids long. Germline-derived CDR1 and CDR2 are LNHDA and SQIVND (reference sequence). The CDR3 loop is CASSGQRGQPQHF. CDR3 DNA sequence: TGTGCCAGTAGTGGACAGAGGGGTCAGCCCCAGCATTTT.

V is TRBV9 and J is TRBJ2-3; 8 bases are a match to TRBD1. This CDR3 spans 16 amino acids. V shed 3 bases, J shed 5 bases, and the junction held 11 bases outside the gene matches. Per the germline V gene, CDR1 is SGDLS and CDR2 is YYNGEE. The CDR3 DNA follows: TGTGCCAGCAGCGGAGATGGACAGGGAATAGGAGATACGCAGTATTTT. Its protein is CASSGDGQGIGDTQYF.

This chain links TRBV5-6 with TRBJ1-1; tentative D call: TRBD1 (5 bases). V lost 4 bases and J 4 bases, leaving 11 bases between the germline ends. The CDR3 runs to 13 residues. The germline V gene has CDR1 SGHDT and CDR2 YYEEEE. The DNA for the CDR3 is TGTGCCAGCAGCCTTTGGGGGGTCACTGAAGCTTTCTTT. Its protein is CASSLWGVTEAFF.

The rearrangement uses TRBV15 and TRBJ1-1; D is possibly TRBD1 (5 bases). From germline, CDR1 is LNHNV and CDR2 YYDKDF (reference sequence). The CDR3 length is 14 residues. V was shortened by 1 base and J by 5 bases, with 11 bases between the two germline ends. CDR3 sequence (DNA): TGTGCCACCAGCAGAGGTTGGGGACTGACTGAAGCTTTCTTT. Amino acids: CATSRGWGLTEAFF.

This clone was recorded once. The chain carries TRBV19 and TRBJ1-4; 8 bases line up with TRBD1. V lost 4 bases to trimming and J lost 7 bases; unmatched junction nucleotides: 8. CDR1 LNHDA and CDR2 SQIVND come from the germline V gene (reference sequence). The CDR3 is 15 residues long. CDR3 sequence (DNA): TGTGCCAGTAGTACTACACAGGGGGACGTTGAAAAACTGTTTTTT. As protein: CASSTTQGDVEKLFF. The variable domain in full, with the rest retrieved from reference TRBV19 and TRBJ1-4, is DGGITQSPKYLFRKEGQNVTLSCEQNLNHDAMYWYRQDPGQGLRLIYYSQIVNDFQKGDIAEGYSVSREKKESFPLTVTSAQKNPTAFYLCASSTTQGDVEKLFFGSGTQLSVL.

The V and J genes are TRBV28 and TRBJ1-2; possibly TRBD1 for D (6 bases). The V end was cut by 6 bases, the J end by 6 bases, with 23 bases between. The CDR3 length is 16 residues. Looked up from germline, CDR1 is MDHEN and CDR2 is SYDVKM. The CDR3 sequence: CASSLWATAGANGYTF. Here the CDR3 DNA reads TGTGCCAGCAGCCTATGGGCCACGGCAGGGGCAAATGGCTACACCTTC.

V and J are TRBV3-1 (or the pseudogene TRBV3-2) and TRBJ2-4; 8 bases line up with TRBD1. The CDR3 totals 18 residues. V shed 7 bases, J shed 3 bases, and the junction held 17 bases outside the gene matches. Germline-derived CDR1 and CDR2 are LGHDT and YNNKEL (reference sequence). CDR3 sequence: CASTPPPGQGGIKNIQYF. The DNA of the CDR3 is TGTGCCAGCACCCCTCCCCCAGGACAGGGTGGAATCAAAAACATTCAGTACTTC.

V and J are TRBV28 and TRBJ2-7, with 10 bases matching TRBD1. From germline, CDR1 is MDHEN and CDR2 SYDVKM. CDR3 length: 15 residues. V was clipped by 4 bases and J by 6 bases; unmatched bases: 9. The CDR3 is CASSSPGTGASEQYF. The CDR3 DNA is TGTGCCAGCAGTTCCCCCGGGACAGGGGCATCCGAGCAGTACTTC.

This chain links TRBV27 with TRBJ2-7, with D perhaps TRBD2 (5 bases). This CDR3 comprises 14 residues. Trimming pared 4 bases from V and 0 bases from J, leaving 10 bases between. Germline V CDR1 and CDR2: MNHEY, SMNVEV (reference sequence). CDR3 DNA sequence: TGTGCCAGCAGTTACTCGGGGTTCTCCTACGAGCAGTACTTC. Translation gives CASSYSGFSYEQYF.

The chain combines TRBV28 with TRBJ2-1; TRBD2 might be the D (7 bases). Trimming took 8 bases from V and 6 from J, leaving 17 bases between them. This CDR3 comprises 14 residues. Germline V gene sequence: CDR1 MDHEN, CDR2 SYDVKM. The CDR3 here is CASPPRGGRNEQFF. CDR3 in DNA: TGTGCCAGCCCCCCCCGCGGGGGCCGCAATGAGCAGTTCTTC.

The rearrangement uses TRBV7-9 and TRBJ2-3; D is perhaps TRBD1 (6 bases). Germline V CDR1 and CDR2: SEHNR, FQNEAQ (reference sequence). The V gene lost 5 bases and the J gene lost 8 bases, with 20 bases spanning the gap. The CDR3 spans 15 residues. The CDR3 reads CASSHLVQQGRTQYF. The CDR3 region has the DNA TGTGCCAGCAGCCACCTAGTACAACAGGGTCGTACGCAGTATTTT.

This clone is a singleton in its sample. J is TRBJ1-4 and V is TRBV9, with 7 bases that match TRBD1. Unmatched junction bases numbered 17, after V lost 4 bases and J lost 8 bases. Germline V gene lookup returns CDR1 SGDLS and CDR2 YYNGEE. The CDR3 covers 17 residues. This chain's CDR3 is CASSPGGQSFETEKLFF. CDR3 nucleotide sequence: TGTGCCAGCAGCCCAGGGGGACAGTCCTTTGAGACGGAAAAACTGTTTTTT.

The chain combines TRBV6-5 with TRBJ2-7; weak D call: TRBD2 (6 bases). The germline gives CDR1 MNHEY, CDR2 SVGAGI. V was trimmed by 6 bases and J by 3 bases, leaving 18 bases between them. CDR3 length equals 15 residues. CDR3 coding DNA: TGTGCCAGCAGGCATGACCGGGAGCCATACTACGAGCAGTACTTC. This translates into CASRHDREPYYEQYF.

In this sample, this clone turned up once. J is TRBJ1-2 and V is TRBV27, with a weak D call TRBD1 (6 bases). The CDR3 is made up of 14 amino acids. Germline loops: CDR1 MNHEY, CDR2 SMNVEV (reference sequence). V was pared by 2 bases and J by 8 bases, with 15 bases between. The CDR3 coding sequence is TGTGCCAGCAGTTTAGGGGCGGGGGCGCGGGGCTACACCTTC. This encodes CASSLGAGARGYTF.

V usage is TRBV6-6 and J usage is TRBJ2-7, with 7 bases that match TRBD1. Germline loops: CDR1 MNHNY, CDR2 SVGAGI (reference sequence). This CDR3 is built from 15 residues. Trimming at V came to 2 bases and at J to 5 bases, leaving 9 bases not matched to a gene. The CDR3 protein is CASSYGGQTVHEQYF. Here the CDR3 DNA reads TGTGCCAGCAGTTACGGGGGACAGACTGTCCACGAGCAGTACTTC.

This chain joins TRBV9 and TRBJ2-1; 9 nucleotides align to TRBD2. The CDR3 has 16 amino acids. V dropped 0 bases and J dropped 2; count of bases not matched to a gene: 3. Germline CDR1 reads SGDLS; CDR2 reads YYNGEE. The CDR3 nucleotides read TGTGCCAGCAGCGTAGATGGCGGGGGGGCCTACAATGAGCAGTTCTTC. It is translated as CASSVDGGGAYNEQFF.